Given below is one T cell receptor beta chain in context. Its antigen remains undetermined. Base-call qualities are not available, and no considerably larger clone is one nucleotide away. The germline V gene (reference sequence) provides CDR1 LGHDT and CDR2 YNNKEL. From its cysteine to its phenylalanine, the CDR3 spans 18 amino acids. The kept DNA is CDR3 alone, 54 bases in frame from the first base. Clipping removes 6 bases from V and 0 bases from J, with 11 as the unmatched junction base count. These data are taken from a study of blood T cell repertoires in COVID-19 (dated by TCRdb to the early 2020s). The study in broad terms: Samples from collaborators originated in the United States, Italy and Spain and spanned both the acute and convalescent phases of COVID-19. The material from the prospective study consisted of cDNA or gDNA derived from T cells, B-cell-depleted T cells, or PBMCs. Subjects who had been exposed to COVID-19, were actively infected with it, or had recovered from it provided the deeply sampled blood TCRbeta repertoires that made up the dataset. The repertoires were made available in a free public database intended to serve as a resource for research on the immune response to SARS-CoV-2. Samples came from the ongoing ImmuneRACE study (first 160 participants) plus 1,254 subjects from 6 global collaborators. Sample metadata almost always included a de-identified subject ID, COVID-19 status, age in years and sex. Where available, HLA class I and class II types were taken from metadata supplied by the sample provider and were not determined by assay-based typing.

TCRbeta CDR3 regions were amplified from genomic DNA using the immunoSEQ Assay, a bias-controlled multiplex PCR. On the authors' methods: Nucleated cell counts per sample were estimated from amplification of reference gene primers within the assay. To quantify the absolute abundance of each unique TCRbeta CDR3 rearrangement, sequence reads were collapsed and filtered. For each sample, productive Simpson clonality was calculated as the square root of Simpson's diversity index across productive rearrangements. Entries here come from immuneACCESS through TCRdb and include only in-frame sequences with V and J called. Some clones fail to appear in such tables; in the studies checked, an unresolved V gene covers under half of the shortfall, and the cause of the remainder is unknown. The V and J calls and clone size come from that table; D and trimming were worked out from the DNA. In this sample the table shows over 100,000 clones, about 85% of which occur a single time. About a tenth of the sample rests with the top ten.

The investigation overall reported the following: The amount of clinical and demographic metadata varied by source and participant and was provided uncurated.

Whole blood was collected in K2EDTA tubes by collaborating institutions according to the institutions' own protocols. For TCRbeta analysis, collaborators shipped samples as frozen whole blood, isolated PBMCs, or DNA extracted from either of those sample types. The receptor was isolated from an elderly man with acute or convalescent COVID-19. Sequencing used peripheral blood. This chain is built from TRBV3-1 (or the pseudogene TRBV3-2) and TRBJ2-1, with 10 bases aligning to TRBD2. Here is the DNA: TGTGCCAGCAGTCGACGACTAGCGGGTGAGAGCTCCTACAATGAGCAGTTCTTC. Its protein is CASSRRLAGESSYNEQFF.